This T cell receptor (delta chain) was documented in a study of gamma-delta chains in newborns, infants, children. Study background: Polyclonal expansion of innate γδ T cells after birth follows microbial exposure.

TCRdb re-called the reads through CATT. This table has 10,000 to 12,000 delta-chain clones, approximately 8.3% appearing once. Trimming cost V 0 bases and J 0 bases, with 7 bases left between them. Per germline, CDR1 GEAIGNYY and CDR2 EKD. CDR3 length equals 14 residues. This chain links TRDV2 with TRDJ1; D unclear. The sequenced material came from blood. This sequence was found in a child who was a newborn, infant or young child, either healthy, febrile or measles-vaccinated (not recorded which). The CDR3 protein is CACDTVTNTDKLIF. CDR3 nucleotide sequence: TGTGCCTGTGACACCGTAACGAACACCGATAAACTCATCTTT.